This TCR beta chain was obtained from a study of CD8+ T cells in alopecia areata. RNA was isolated and reverse transcribed to cDNA, the sequencing template. Here immunoSEQ multiplex PCR was the method, and the copy in TCRdb shows in-frame clones only, minus some. This table holds about 150,000 clones, 45% to 55% found once. This clone was counted between two and nine times. Antigen specificity is unknown. The study's findings and limits: In patients, TCRs were shared less clearly than in mice, and HLA may possibly be involved. Normal-skin resident alphabeta T cells also appear among scalp sample sequences.

This sequence was found in a human donor with alopecia areata. The sample in question was CD8+ T cells sorted from blood, obtained at week 0.

CDR3 protein: CASSSNTGELFF. Here the CDR3 DNA reads TGTGCCAGCAGCTCAAACACCGGGGAGCTGTTTTTT. The V gene is TRBV7-9, the J gene TRBJ2-2; D not certain. The ends were cut back, 4 bases at V and 2 bases at J, with 2 bases in the middle. In germline, CDR1 is SEHNR, CDR2 FQNEAQ (reference sequence). This CDR3 contains 12 residues.